The clone carrying this T cell receptor beta chain was found a few times. What it binds is unknown. TCRdb's table, derived via immunoSEQ multiplex PCR, lists solely in-frame clones and lacks some. Of hundreds of thousands of clones in the sample, 67% were seen once. The sample originates from a study of cytotoxic CD8 clonotypes in ibrutinib-treated CLL. Study-wide findings and caveats: Relative to age-matched healthy donors, clonality at baseline was higher, and it tracked circulating CD8+ T-cell counts. Lymph node repertoires were not studied, and sampling times were unmatched. Contraction or stability on treatment was seen for public clonotypes, which were uncommon.

CDR1 is SQVTM, CDR2 ANQGSEA, per germline. The CDR3 totals 11 residues. V was clipped by 6 bases and J by 5 bases, with 10 bases between them. The receptor's source is a human donor with chronic lymphocytic leukemia. Sequenced material: PBMCs, taken after 36 months of ibrutinib treatment. The genes are TRBV29-1 and TRBJ1-2; weak D call: TRBD1 (6 bases). The CDR3 region is CSVKQGYGYTF. The CDR3 DNA sequence: TGCAGCGTGAAACAGGGTTATGGCTACACCTTC.